This T cell receptor beta chain was sequenced during a study of blood T cell repertoires in COVID-19. Measured with immunoSEQ multiplex PCR; TCRdb has only the in-frame clones, and not every one. The sample records around 130,000 clones, around 86% being singletons. Sequenced input: peripheral blood. This TCR came from a woman aged 45 to 65 who had recovered from COVID-19.

The CDR3 reads CASSVAGVVPPADTQYF. As DNA, the CDR3 is TGTGCCAGCAGCGTAGCCGGAGTTGTCCCCCCGGCAGATACGCAGTATTTT. The J gene is TRBJ2-3, the V gene TRBV9; no clear D. The CDR3 is made up of 17 amino acids. Germline values: CDR1 SGDLS, CDR2 YYNGEE. Between the trimmed V and J ends, which lost 0 bases and 4 bases, there was a span of 18 bases.